A single sample is the source of the 10 T cell receptor beta chains below, sequenced in a study of T cells after yellow fever vaccination. Via MiXCR, TCRdb re-called the 5' RACE reads, giving one row per CDR3 protein. The sample lists about 350,000 distinct CDR3 sequences; 12% were seen once. Sequencing was performed on CD4+ T cells sorted from PBMCs, taken 15 days after the yellow fever booster vaccination. These TCRs come from a man aged 18 to 30 who received the YFV17D yellow fever vaccine.

The rearrangement joins TRBV5-1 to TRBJ2-1, with 8 bases aligning to TRBD2. With V trimmed by 2 bases and J by 9 bases, 4 bases remained unmatched. The CDR3 spans 13 residues. The germline V gene encodes CDR1 SGHRS and CDR2 YFSETQ. CDR3 in DNA: TGCGCCAGCAGCTTCGGGAGGGGTGGTGAGCAGTTCTTC. It is translated as CASSFGRGGEQFF.

This clonotype has ten or more counts. The rearrangement uses TRBV7-9 and TRBJ2-2; 9 bases line up with TRBD1. CDR3 length: 14 amino acids. Losses at the gene ends were 5 bases for V and 6 bases for J; bases not matched to a gene: 4. Germline CDR1 is SEHNR and CDR2 is FQNEAQ (reference sequence). CDR3: CASSRRTGAGELFF. CDR3 nucleotides: TGTGCCAGCAGCCGCCGGACAGGGGCCGGGGAGCTGTTTTTT.

This clonotype came up a few times. The V and J genes are TRBV7-9 and TRBJ1-3, with D hard to call. This CDR3 spans 17 amino acids. The germline V gene encodes CDR1 SEHNR and CDR2 FQNEAQ (reference sequence). Trimming took off 4 bases at V and 3 bases at J, with 19 bases between the two ends. CDR3 nucleotide sequence: TGTGCCAGCAGCTCGAGCTGGGCAGGACCGTATGGAAACACCATATATTTT. Translating it yields CASSSSWAGPYGNTIYF.

This clonotype appeared a few times. The chain couples TRBV5-1 to TRBJ1-5; tentative D call: TRBD1 (6 bases). CDR1 is SGHRS and CDR2 is YFSETQ in the germline V gene. V gave up 4 bases and J gave up 2 bases, with 19 bases separating them. CDR3 length: 17 residues. As DNA, the CDR3 is TGCGCCAGCAGCATTGAGCCCACAGGGAAGGGCAATCAGCCCCAGCATTTT. This encodes CASSIEPTGKGNQPQHF.

The rearrangement links TRBV4-3 to TRBJ1-1; D is undetermined. This CDR3 region has 15 residues. The germline V gene encodes CDR1 LGHNA and CDR2 YSLEER. Trimming cost V 5 bases and J 1 base, with 14 bases left between them. CDR3 loop: CASSSLWGGNTEAFF. The CDR3, as DNA: TGCGCCAGCAGCAGTTTGTGGGGTGGGAACACTGAAGCTTTCTTT.

In this sample, this clonotype turned up a few times. V gene TRBV28 combines with J gene TRBJ2-7, with 7 bases fitting TRBD1. Germline trimming cut 5 bases from V and 3 bases from J; bases unmatched to any gene: 4. Germline V gene data show CDR1 as MDHEN and CDR2 as SYDVKM. The CDR3 contains 13 residues. CDR3 nucleotides: TGTGCCAGCAGTGGGGGACAGAACTACGAGCAGTACTTC. Its translation: CASSGGQNYEQYF.

The table lists this clonotype with many counts. The chain is built from TRBV5-1 and TRBJ2-1, with TRBD2 matching over 7 bases. Germline assignment: CDR1 SGHRS and CDR2 YFSETQ. The junction had 3 bases not matched to a gene; V was cut back by 0 bases and J by 9 bases. The CDR3 covers 13 residues. The CDR3 here is CASSLAGRSEQFF. In DNA form, the CDR3 reads TGCGCCAGCAGCTTGGCCGGGAGGTCTGAGCAGTTCTTC. The full variable domain, in which reference TRBV5-1 and TRBJ2-1 provide the parts outside the CDR3, is KAGVTQTPRYLIKTRGQQVTLSCSPISGHRSVSWYQQTPGQGLQFLFEYFSETQRNKGNFPGRFSGRQFSNSRSEMNVSTLELGDSALYLCASSLAGRSEQFFGPGTRLTVL.

The count of this clonotype is one. CDR3 residues: CASSFRELGYTF. CDR3 DNA: TGTGCCAGCAGTTTTCGGGAATTGGGCTACACCTTC. V is TRBV6-6 and J is TRBJ1-2; no reliable D call. Looked up from germline, CDR1 is MNHNY and CDR2 is SVGAGI (reference sequence). The CDR3 is 12 residues long. Trimming removed 4 bases from V and 8 bases from J, with 11 bases in between.

The sample holds many counts of this clonotype. The gene calls are TRBV4-2 and TRBJ2-1; 10 bases are a match to TRBD2. CDR3 length: 16 amino acids. Germline lookup yields CDR1 LGHNA and CDR2 YNFKEQ. V lost 4 bases and J lost 9; bases outside the gene matches: 12. The CDR3 loop is CASSPESGGATTEQFF. CDR3 nucleotide sequence: TGTGCCAGCAGCCCCGAGAGCGGGGGGGCAACAACTGAGCAGTTCTTC.

This clonotype has a handful of counts. The junction departs from germline at one end; a sequencing error may be responsible. The chain recombines TRBV13 with TRBJ1-1; 8 nucleotides align to TRBD1. The CDR3 covers 12 residues. The germline V gene has CDR1 PRHDT and CDR2 FYEKMQ (reference sequence). The CDR3 sequence: CAGGILNTEAFF. The CDR3 nucleotides read TGCGCAGGGGGCATTTTGAACACTGAAGCTTTCTTT.